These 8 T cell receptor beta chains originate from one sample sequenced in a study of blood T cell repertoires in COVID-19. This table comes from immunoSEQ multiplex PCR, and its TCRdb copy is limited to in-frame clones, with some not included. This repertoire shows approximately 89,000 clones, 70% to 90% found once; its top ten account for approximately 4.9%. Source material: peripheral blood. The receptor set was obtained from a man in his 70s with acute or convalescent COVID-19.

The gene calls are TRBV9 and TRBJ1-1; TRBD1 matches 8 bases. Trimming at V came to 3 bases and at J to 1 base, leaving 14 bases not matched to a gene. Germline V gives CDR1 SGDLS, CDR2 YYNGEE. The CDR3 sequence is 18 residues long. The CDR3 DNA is TGTGCCAGCAGCGCAGACGGACAGGGTGTCTTCCCGAACACTGAAGCTTTCTTT. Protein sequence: CASSADGQGVFPNTEAFF.

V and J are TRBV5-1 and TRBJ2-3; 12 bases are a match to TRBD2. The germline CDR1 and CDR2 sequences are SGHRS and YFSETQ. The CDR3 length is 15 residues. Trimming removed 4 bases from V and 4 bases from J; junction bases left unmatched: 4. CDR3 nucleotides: TGCGCCAGCAGCGTAGCTAGCGGGGGGGCAGATACGCAGTATTTT. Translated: CASSVASGGADTQYF.

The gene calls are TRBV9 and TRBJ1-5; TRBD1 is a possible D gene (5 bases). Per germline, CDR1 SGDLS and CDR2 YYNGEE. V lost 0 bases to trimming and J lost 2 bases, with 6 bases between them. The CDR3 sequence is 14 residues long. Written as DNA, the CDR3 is TGTGCCAGCAGCGTAGAAGGGGGCAATCAGCCCCAGCATTTT. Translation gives CASSVEGGNQPQHF.

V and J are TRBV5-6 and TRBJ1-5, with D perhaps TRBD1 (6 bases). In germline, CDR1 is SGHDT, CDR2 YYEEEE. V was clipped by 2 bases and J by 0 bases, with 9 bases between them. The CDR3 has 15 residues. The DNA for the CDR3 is TGTGCCAGCAGCTTTAGGGGGGGTAGCAATCAGCCCCAGCATTTT. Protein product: CASSFRGGSNQPQHF.

For the CDR3, the DNA is TGTGCCAGCAGCTTAAACCTAGGACAGGGACAAGAGACCCAGTACTTC. Protein sequence: CASSLNLGQGQETQYF. The V call is TRBV7-2, the J call TRBJ2-5; 8 bases align to TRBD1. Trimming took 2 bases from V and 2 from J; bases not matched to a gene: 7. The CDR3 consists of 16 residues. Germline lookup yields CDR1 SGHTA and CDR2 FQGNSA.

The CDR3 reads CASSYPGTRSTQYF. In nucleotides, the CDR3 is TGTGCCAGCAGTTACCCGGGGACTAGGTCGACCCAGTACTTC. The chain has TRBV6-5 and TRBJ2-5, with 8 nucleotides matching TRBD2. The CDR3 is 14 amino acids. The J segment lost 7 bases and the V segment lost 2 bases, leaving 6 bases of the junction unmatched. CDR1 and CDR2 (germline): MNHEY, SVGAGI.

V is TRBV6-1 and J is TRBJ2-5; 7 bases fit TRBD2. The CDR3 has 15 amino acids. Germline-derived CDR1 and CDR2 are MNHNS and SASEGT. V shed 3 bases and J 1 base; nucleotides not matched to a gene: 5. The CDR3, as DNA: TGTGCCAGCAGTGACCTTGGCGGGGGCCAAGAGACCCAGTACTTC. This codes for CASSDLGGGQETQYF.

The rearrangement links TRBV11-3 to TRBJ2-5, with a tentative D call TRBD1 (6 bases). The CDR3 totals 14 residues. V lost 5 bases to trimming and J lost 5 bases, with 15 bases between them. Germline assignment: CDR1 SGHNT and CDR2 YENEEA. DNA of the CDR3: TGTGCCAGCAGCGGTACAGGGTTAAGGGAGACCCAGTACTTC. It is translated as CASSGTGLRETQYF.